The 21 T cell receptor beta chains in this list originate from one sample, sequenced in a study of OX40 agonist ivuxolimab in advanced cancers. The data were produced by immunoSEQ multiplex PCR, yet TCRdb's version contains in-frame clones alone and is incomplete. The sample has 68,000 or so clones; 80% to 85% are singletons. This sample comprised CD4+ or CD8+ T cells sorted from blood, obtained in a trial of the OX40 agonist ivuxolimab. The receptors stem from an adult with an advanced solid tumor such as melanoma, head and neck, liver or kidney cancer.

This clone has just a few counts. This chain uses TRBV4-3 with TRBJ2-5; no clear D gene. This CDR3 comprises 15 residues. Trimming pared 0 bases from V and 5 bases from J, leaving 13 bases between. Germline CDR1 is LGHNA and CDR2 is YSLEER. Here the CDR3 reads CASSQDLTRPETQYF. The CDR3 nucleotides are TGCGCCAGCAGCCAAGATTTAACGAGGCCGGAGACCCAGTACTTC.

This chain joins TRBV10-2 and TRBJ1-5; D remains ambiguous. The germline V gene has CDR1 WSHSY and CDR2 SAAADI. The V and J ends lost 2 bases and 0 bases respectively, with 11 bases between them. The CDR3 runs to 16 residues. DNA of the CDR3: TGCGCCAGCAGTGAGCTGGGGTTTTATAGCAATCAGCCCCAGCATTTT. Translating it yields CASSELGFYSNQPQHF.

A few counts support this clone. V and J are TRBV2 and TRBJ1-2; D not resolved. Germline-derived CDR1 and CDR2 are SNHLY and FYNNEI. The CDR3 totals 14 residues. V was cut by 4 bases and J by 1 base, with 10 bases left in between. The CDR3 DNA reads as TGTGCCAGCAGTGTCAGAACGGGTAACTATGGCTACACCTTC. Its translation: CASSVRTGNYGYTF. The variable domain in full, with the rest retrieved from reference TRBV2 and TRBJ1-2, is EPEVTQTPSHQVTQMGQEVILRCVPISNHLYFYWYRQILGQKVEFLVSFYNNEISEKSEIFDDQFSVERPDGSNFTLKIRSTKLEDSAMYFCASSVRTGNYGYTFGSGTRLTVV.

This clone was picked up one time. The genes are TRBV5-1 and TRBJ1-1, with 7 nucleotides matching TRBD1. Unmatched junction bases numbered 8, after V lost 4 bases and J lost 2 bases. CDR1 and CDR2 from the germline V gene are SGHRS and YFSETQ. The CDR3 spans 15 residues. CDR3 region: CASSPRGGTNTEAFF. CDR3 in DNA: TGCGCCAGCAGCCCACGAGGGGGCACCAACACTGAAGCTTTCTTT.

The chain combines TRBV6-6 with TRBJ1-2, with TRBD1 matching over 11 bases. V gave up 4 bases and J gave up 6 bases; unmatched junction bases: 4. The CDR3 contains 14 residues. Per the germline V gene, CDR1 is MNHNY and CDR2 is SVGAGI (reference sequence). CDR3 DNA sequence: TGTGCCAGCAGTTTCGGACAGGGGGCTCATGGCTACACCTTC. This gives the protein CASSFGQGAHGYTF.

Only a few counts were recorded for this clone. The genes are TRBV5-8 and TRBJ2-3; TRBD2 matches 11 bases. Trimming took 6 bases from V and 5 from J; bases not matched to a gene: 17. This CDR3 contains 18 residues. Germline CDR1 and CDR2: SGHTS and YDEGEE. The CDR3 DNA reads TGTGCCAGCACGTCTATAAAAGGCAGGCTAGCGGGAGGAGATACGCAGTATTTT. As protein: CASTSIKGRLAGGDTQYF.

J is TRBJ2-5 and V is TRBV6-1; 12 bases are shared with TRBD2. Germline CDR1 and CDR2: MNHNS and SASEGT. The CDR3 has 15 residues. V was clipped by 5 bases and J by 5 bases; unmatched bases: 6. The CDR3 DNA sequence: TGTGCCAGCAGTACAGACGGGACTAGCGGGGAGACCCAGTACTTC. Translated: CASSTDGTSGETQYF.

V gene TRBV7-9 combines with J gene TRBJ1-4; unclear D gene. The length of the CDR3 is 12 residues. V was pared by 5 bases and J by 7 bases, with 8 bases between. Germline-derived CDR1 and CDR2 are SEHNR and FQNEAQ (reference sequence). DNA for the CDR3: TGTGCCAGCAGCCCATCGGGTGAAAAACTGTTTTTT. Translation: CASSPSGEKLFF.

Only a few counts were recorded for this clone. V usage is TRBV18 and J usage is TRBJ1-1; the D gene is possibly TRBD1 (6 bases). CDR3 length equals 17 residues. The germline gives CDR1 KGHSH, CDR2 LQKENI. With 2 bases removed from V and 4 bases from J, the gap between germline ends came to 20 bases. The CDR3 bases are TGTGCCAGCTCACCAACGGAAATAGGGGGGGCCGCCACTGAAGCTTTCTTT. This codes for CASSPTEIGGAATEAFF.

V gene TRBV7-9 combines with J gene TRBJ2-2, with D possibly TRBD2 on 5 matching bases. The CDR3 contains 19 residues. Germline V gene data show CDR1 as SEHNR and CDR2 as FQNEAQ (reference sequence). V dropped 2 bases and J dropped 0 bases, with 19 bases sitting between them. The CDR3 region is CASSLWTGGPSANTGELFF. The DNA of the CDR3 is TGTGCCAGCAGCTTATGGACCGGCGGGCCCTCCGCGAACACCGGGGAGCTGTTTTTT. Together with reference TRBV7-9 and TRBJ2-2, the CDR3 gives the full variable domain: DTGVSQNPRHKITKRGQNVTFRCDPISEHNRLYWYRQTLGQGPEFLTYFQNEAQLEKSRLLSDRFSAERPKGSFSTLEIQRTEQGDSAMYLCASSLWTGGPSANTGELFFGEGSRLTVL.

The chain employs TRBV5-5 and TRBJ1-5; TRBD1 is a possible D gene (6 bases). The CDR3 contains 15 residues. CDR1 and CDR2 from the germline V gene are SGHKS and YYEKEE (reference sequence). The V and J ends lost 0 bases and 2 bases respectively, with 9 bases between them. CDR3 DNA sequence: TGTGCCAGCAGCTTGGGCGCAGGGGGCAATCAGCCCCAGCATTTT. This codes for CASSLGAGGNQPQHF.

The rearrangement uses TRBV2 and TRBJ1-6; D is unresolved. The CDR3 contains 13 residues. V lost 4 bases and J 8 bases, leaving 9 bases between the germline ends. Per the germline V gene, CDR1 is SNHLY and CDR2 is FYNNEI. CDR3 sequence: CASSGESDSPLHF. The CDR3 region has the DNA TGTGCCAGCAGTGGCGAGAGCGATTCACCCCTCCACTTT.

The chain uses TRBV9 and TRBJ2-2, with TRBD2 matching over 7 bases. The CDR3 totals 15 residues. With 4 bases clipped from V and 2 bases from J, the junction kept 5 bases outside the gene matches. The V gene's germline CDR1 is SGDLS and CDR2 YYNGEE. Here the CDR3 DNA reads TGTGCCAGCAGCCTTCGGGACTACAACACCGGGGAGCTGTTTTTT. Translation: CASSLRDYNTGELFF.

This clone was counted between two and nine times. This chain joins TRBV18 and TRBJ1-2; D call uncertain. Per the germline V gene, CDR1 is KGHSH and CDR2 is LQKENI. The CDR3 has 16 residues. V lost 3 bases to trimming and J lost 5 bases, with 19 bases between them. This chain's CDR3 is CASSPGYLQTRYGYTF. The CDR3 coding sequence is TGTGCCAGCTCACCGGGGTACCTTCAAACGAGATATGGCTACACCTTC.

The chain recombines TRBV4-1 with TRBJ2-5; 15 bases are a match to TRBD2. The length of the CDR3 is 17 residues. CDR1 and CDR2 from the germline V gene are MGHRA and YSYEKL. The ends lost 1 base at V and 5 bases at J; junction bases unmatched: 5. The CDR3 loop is CASSQGTSGGAGETQYF. CDR3 DNA sequence: TGCGCCAGCAGCCAAGGGACTAGCGGGGGGGCCGGTGAGACCCAGTACTTC.

V is TRBV10-3 and J is TRBJ2-3; TRBD2 agrees at 14 bases. V dropped 10 bases and J dropped 0; count of bases not matched to a gene: 6. The CDR3 has 16 residues. Germline assignment: CDR1 ENHRY and CDR2 SYGVKD. The CDR3 loop reads CATGLAGDPSTDTQYF. Here the CDR3 DNA reads TGTGCCACGGGACTAGCGGGAGACCCAAGCACAGATACGCAGTATTTT.

The chain is built from TRBV5-5 and TRBJ1-1; D is uncertain. V dropped 1 base and J dropped 0 bases, with 13 bases sitting between them. Looked up from germline, CDR1 is SGHKS and CDR2 is YYEKEE (reference sequence). This CDR3 has 16 residues. The CDR3 sequence: CASSLYGEKVNTEAFF. CDR3 nucleotides: TGTGCCAGCAGCTTGTACGGGGAGAAGGTGAACACTGAAGCTTTCTTT.

The V gene is TRBV9, the J gene TRBJ2-1, with TRBD2 matching over 9 bases. Unmatched junction bases numbered 11, after V lost 0 bases and J lost 4 bases. The CDR3 is 18 amino acids. CDR1 is SGDLS, CDR2 YYNGEE, per germline. CDR3 in DNA: TGTGCCAGCAGCGTAGCGGGTGTAGGCCTAGCGGGGTACAATGAGCAGTTCTTC. Translating gives CASSVAGVGLAGYNEQFF.

The chain uses TRBV2 and TRBJ2-7; 8 bases are a match to TRBD2. This CDR3 has 15 amino acids. CDR1 is SNHLY and CDR2 is FYNNEI in the germline V gene. V trimming: 4 bases; J trimming: 6 bases; junction bases outside the gene matches: 11. This CDR3 reads CASSVRAGALPEQYF. The CDR3 DNA reads as TGTGCCAGCAGTGTAAGAGCGGGAGCTCTACCCGAGCAGTACTTC.

This clone was seen just once. This chain links TRBV7-2 with TRBJ1-1; a possible D gene is TRBD1 (6 bases). This CDR3 has 13 residues. The V gene lost 0 bases and the J gene lost 10 bases, with 12 bases spanning the gap. Germline CDR1 reads SGHTA; CDR2 reads FQGNSA. CDR3 sequence reads: CASSLARSGAAFF. The CDR3 DNA follows: TGTGCCAGCAGCTTAGCCCGCTCGGGGGCAGCTTTCTTT.

DNA for the CDR3: TGTGCCAGCACCCCGCAGGGGGCGGGCACCGGGGAGCTGTTTTTT. It yields the protein CASTPQGAGTGELFF. The chain joins TRBV6-6 to TRBJ2-2, with 8 positions matching TRBD1. The CDR3 runs 15 residues. V lost 7 bases and J lost 4; bases outside the gene matches: 8. Germline CDR1 is MNHNY and CDR2 is SVGAGI (reference sequence).